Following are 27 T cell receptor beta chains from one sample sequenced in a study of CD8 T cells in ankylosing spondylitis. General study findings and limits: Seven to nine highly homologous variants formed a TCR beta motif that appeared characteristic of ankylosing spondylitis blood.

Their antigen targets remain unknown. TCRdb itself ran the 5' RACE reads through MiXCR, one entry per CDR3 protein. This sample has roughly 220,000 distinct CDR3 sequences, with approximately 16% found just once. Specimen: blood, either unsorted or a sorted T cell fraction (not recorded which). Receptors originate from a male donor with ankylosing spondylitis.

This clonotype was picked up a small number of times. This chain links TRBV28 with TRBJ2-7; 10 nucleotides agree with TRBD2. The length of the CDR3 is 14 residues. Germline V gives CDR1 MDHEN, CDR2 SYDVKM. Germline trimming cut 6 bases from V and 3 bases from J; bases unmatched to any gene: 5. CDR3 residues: CASSRLAGFYEQYF. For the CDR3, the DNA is TGTGCCAGCAGCCGACTAGCGGGCTTCTACGAGCAGTACTTC.

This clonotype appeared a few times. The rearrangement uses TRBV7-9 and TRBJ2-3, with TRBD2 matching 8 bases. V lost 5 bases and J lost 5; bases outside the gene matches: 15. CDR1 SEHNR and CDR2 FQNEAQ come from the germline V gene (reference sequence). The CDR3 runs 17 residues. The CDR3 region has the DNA TGTGCCAGCAGCACCGCCCCCTCGCGGGGGGTAGTAGATACGCAGTATTTT. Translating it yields CASSTAPSRGVVDTQYF.

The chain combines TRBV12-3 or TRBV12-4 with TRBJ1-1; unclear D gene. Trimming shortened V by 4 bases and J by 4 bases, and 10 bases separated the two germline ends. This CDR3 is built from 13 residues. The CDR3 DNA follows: TGTGCCAGCAGTTGGGTGAGGGTCACTGAAGCTTTCTTT. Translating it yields CASSWVRVTEAFF.

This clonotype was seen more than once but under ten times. CDR3 coding DNA: TGTGCCAGCAGTACAACCAACAGGGCTAGTGAGCAGTTCTTC. Its translation is CASSTTNRASEQFF. The chain couples TRBV28 to TRBJ2-1; D may be TRBD1 (6 bases). The germline CDR1 and CDR2 sequences are MDHEN and SYDVKM. This CDR3 spans 14 amino acids. V dropped 5 bases and J dropped 9 bases, with 17 bases sitting between them.

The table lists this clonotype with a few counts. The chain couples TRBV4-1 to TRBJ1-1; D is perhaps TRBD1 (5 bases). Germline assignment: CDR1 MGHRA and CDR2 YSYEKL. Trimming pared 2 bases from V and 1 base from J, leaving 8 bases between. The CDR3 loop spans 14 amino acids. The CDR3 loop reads CASSQTQGNTEAFF. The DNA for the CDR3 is TGCGCCAGCAGCCAAACCCAGGGGAACACTGAAGCTTTCTTT.

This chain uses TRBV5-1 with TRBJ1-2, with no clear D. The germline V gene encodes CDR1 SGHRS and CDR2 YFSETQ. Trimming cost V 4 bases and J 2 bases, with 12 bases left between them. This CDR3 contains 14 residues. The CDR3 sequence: CASSPEWQNYGYTF. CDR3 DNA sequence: TGCGCCAGCAGCCCAGAATGGCAAAACTATGGCTACACCTTC.

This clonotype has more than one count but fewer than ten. The DNA for the CDR3 is TGTGCCAGCAGCGCTAATCCCGGCGGATACGGGGGGAACACCGGGGAGCTGTTTTTT. Translated, it gives CASSANPGGYGGNTGELFF. The chain links TRBV9 to TRBJ2-2; a possible D gene is TRBD2 (6 bases). This CDR3 is 19 amino acids long. The V and J ends lost 3 bases and 1 base respectively, with 22 bases between them. CDR1 is SGDLS and CDR2 is YYNGEE in the germline V gene. Variable domain in full (rest from reference TRBV9 and TRBJ2-2): DSGVTQTPKHLITATGQRVTLRCSPRSGDLSVYWYQQSLDQGLQFLIQYYNGEERAKGNILERFSAQQFPDLHSELNLSSLELGDSALYFCASSANPGGYGGNTGELFFGEGSRLTVL.

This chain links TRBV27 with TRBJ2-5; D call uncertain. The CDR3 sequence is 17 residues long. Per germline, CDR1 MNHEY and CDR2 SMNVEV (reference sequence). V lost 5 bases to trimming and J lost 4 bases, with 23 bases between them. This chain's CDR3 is CASSPHSNGSLIETQYF. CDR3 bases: TGTGCCAGCAGTCCCCACTCGAACGGTAGCCTCATAGAGACCCAGTACTTC.

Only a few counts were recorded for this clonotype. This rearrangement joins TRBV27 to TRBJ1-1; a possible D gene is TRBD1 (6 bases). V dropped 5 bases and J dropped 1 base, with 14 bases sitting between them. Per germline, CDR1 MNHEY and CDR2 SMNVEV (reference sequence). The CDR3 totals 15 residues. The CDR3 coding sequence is TGTGCCAGCAGTCCAACCCCGACAGGGAACACTGAAGCTTTCTTT. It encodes CASSPTPTGNTEAFF.

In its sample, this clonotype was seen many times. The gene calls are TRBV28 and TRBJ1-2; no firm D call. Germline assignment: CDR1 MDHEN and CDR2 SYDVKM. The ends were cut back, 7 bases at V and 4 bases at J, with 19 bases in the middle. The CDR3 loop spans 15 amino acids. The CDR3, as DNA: TGTGCCAGCACCTCGCCCCGGACCGGTTCCTATGGCTACACCTTC. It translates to CASTSPRTGSYGYTF.

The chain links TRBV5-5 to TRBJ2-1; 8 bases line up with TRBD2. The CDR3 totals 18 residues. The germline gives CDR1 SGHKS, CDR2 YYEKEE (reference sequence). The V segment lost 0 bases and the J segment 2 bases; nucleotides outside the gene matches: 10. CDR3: CASSLEGPLAVAYNEQFF. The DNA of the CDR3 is TGTGCCAGCAGCTTGGAAGGTCCACTAGCGGTCGCCTACAATGAGCAGTTCTTC.

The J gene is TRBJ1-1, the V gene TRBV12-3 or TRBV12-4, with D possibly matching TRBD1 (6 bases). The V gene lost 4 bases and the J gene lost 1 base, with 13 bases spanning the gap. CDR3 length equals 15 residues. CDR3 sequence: CASSSIDRWNTEAFF. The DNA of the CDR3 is TGTGCCAGCAGTTCCATCGACAGGTGGAACACTGAAGCTTTCTTT.

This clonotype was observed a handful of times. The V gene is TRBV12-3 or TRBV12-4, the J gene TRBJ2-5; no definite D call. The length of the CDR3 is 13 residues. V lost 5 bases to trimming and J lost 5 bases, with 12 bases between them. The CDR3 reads CASSLPVTETQYF. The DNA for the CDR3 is TGTGCCAGCAGTCTGCCAGTGACGGAGACCCAGTACTTC.

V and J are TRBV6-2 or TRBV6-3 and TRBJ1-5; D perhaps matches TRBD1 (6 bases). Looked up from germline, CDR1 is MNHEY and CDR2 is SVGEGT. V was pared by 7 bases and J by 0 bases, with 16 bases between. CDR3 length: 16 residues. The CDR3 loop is CASTFDRINSNQPQHF. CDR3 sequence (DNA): TGTGCCAGCACCTTCGACAGGATTAATAGCAATCAGCCCCAGCATTTT.

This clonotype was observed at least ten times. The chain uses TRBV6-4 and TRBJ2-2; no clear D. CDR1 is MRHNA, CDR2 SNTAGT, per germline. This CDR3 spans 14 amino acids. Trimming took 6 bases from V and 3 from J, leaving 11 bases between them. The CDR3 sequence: CASSADTHTGELFF. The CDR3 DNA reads TGTGCCAGCAGCGCCGACACGCACACCGGGGAGCTGTTTTTT.

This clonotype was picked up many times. Here the CDR3 DNA reads TGTGCCAGCAGCTTTGCGGAGAACACTGAAGCTTTCTTT. Translating it yields CASSFAENTEAFF. The chain couples TRBV7-9 to TRBJ1-1; unclear D gene. Trimming removed 3 bases from V and 1 base from J, with 6 bases in between. This CDR3 has 13 amino acids. CDR1 and CDR2 (germline): SEHNR, FQNEAQ (reference sequence). The complete variable domain, with remaining parts taken from reference TRBV7-9 and TRBJ1-1, reads DTGVSQNPRHKITKRGQNVTFRCDPISEHNRLYWYRQTLGQGPEFLTYFQNEAQLEKSRLLSDRFSAERPKGSFSTLEIQRTEQGDSAMYLCASSFAENTEAFFGQGTRLTVV.

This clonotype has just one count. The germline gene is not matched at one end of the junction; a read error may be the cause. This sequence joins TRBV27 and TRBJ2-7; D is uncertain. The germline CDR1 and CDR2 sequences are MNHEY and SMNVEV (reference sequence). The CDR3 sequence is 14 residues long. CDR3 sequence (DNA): TGTGCCTGCAGTTTAAAGGGTTTTACCTACGAGCAGTACTTC. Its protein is CACSLKGFTYEQYF.

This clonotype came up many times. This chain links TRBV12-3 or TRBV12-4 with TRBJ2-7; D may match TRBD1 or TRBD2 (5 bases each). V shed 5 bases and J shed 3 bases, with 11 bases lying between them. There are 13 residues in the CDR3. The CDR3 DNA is TGTGCCAGCAGTCTAGGGACCATCTACGAGCAGTACTTC. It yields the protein CASSLGTIYEQYF.

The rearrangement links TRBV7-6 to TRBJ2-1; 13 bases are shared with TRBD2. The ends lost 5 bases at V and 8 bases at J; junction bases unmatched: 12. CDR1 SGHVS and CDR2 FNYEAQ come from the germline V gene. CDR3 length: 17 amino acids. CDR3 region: CASSPNPLAGGPDEQFF. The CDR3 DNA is TGTGCCAGCAGCCCCAACCCACTAGCGGGGGGGCCCGATGAGCAGTTCTTC.

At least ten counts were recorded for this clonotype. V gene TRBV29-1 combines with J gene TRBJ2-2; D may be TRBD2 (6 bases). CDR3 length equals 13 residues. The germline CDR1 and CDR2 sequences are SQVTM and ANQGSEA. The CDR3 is CTAEEGRTGELFF. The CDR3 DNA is TGCACCGCGGAGGAGGGCCGAACCGGGGAGCTGTTTTTT.

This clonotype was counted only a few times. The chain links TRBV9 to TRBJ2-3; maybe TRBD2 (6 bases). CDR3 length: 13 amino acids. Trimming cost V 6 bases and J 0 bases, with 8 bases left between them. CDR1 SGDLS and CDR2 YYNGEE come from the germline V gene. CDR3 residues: CASKGTSTDTQYF. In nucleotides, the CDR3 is TGTGCCAGCAAAGGGACTAGCACAGATACGCAGTATTTT.

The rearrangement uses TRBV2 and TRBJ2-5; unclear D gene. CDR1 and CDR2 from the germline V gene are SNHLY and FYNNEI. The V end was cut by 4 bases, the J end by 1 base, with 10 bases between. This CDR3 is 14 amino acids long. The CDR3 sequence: CASSGVKIQETQYF. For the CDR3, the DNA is TGTGCCAGCAGTGGGGTGAAGATCCAAGAGACCCAGTACTTC.

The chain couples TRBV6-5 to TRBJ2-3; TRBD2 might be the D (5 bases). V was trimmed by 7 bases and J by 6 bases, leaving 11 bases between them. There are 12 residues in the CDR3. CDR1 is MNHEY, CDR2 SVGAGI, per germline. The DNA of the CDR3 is TGTGCCAGCAAGGACTGGGCGGATACGCAGTATTTT. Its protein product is CASKDWADTQYF.

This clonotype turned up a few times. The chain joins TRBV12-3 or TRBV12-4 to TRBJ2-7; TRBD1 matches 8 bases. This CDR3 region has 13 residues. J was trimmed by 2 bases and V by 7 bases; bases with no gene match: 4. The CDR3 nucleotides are TGTGCCAGCACCCCGGACAGGGCCTACGAGCAGTACTTC. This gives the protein CASTPDRAYEQYF.

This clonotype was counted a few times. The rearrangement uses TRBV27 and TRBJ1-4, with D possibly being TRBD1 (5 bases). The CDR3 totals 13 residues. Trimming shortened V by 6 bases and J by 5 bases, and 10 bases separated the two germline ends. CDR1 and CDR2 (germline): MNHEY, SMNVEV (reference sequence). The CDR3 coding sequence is TGTGCCAGCAGGCCGACAGAGAATGAAAAACTGTTTTTT. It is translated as CASRPTENEKLFF. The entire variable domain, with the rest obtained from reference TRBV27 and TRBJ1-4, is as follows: EAQVTQNPRYLITVTGKKLTVTCSQNMNHEYMSWYRQDPGLGLRQIYYSMNVEVTDKGDVPEGYKVSRKEKRNFPLILESPSPNQTSLYFCASRPTENEKLFFGSGTQLSVL.

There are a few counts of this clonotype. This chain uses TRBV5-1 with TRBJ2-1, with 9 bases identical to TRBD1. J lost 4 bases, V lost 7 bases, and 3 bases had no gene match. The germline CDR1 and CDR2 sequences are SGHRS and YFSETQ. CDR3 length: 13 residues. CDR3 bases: TGCGCCAGCGACAGGGGGAAGTACAATGAGCAGTTCTTC. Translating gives CASDRGKYNEQFF.

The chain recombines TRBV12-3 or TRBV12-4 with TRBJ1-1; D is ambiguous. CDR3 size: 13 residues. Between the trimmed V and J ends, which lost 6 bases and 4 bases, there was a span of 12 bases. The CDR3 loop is CASRNGDGTEAFF. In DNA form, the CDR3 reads TGTGCCAGCAGGAACGGTGATGGCACTGAAGCTTTCTTT.